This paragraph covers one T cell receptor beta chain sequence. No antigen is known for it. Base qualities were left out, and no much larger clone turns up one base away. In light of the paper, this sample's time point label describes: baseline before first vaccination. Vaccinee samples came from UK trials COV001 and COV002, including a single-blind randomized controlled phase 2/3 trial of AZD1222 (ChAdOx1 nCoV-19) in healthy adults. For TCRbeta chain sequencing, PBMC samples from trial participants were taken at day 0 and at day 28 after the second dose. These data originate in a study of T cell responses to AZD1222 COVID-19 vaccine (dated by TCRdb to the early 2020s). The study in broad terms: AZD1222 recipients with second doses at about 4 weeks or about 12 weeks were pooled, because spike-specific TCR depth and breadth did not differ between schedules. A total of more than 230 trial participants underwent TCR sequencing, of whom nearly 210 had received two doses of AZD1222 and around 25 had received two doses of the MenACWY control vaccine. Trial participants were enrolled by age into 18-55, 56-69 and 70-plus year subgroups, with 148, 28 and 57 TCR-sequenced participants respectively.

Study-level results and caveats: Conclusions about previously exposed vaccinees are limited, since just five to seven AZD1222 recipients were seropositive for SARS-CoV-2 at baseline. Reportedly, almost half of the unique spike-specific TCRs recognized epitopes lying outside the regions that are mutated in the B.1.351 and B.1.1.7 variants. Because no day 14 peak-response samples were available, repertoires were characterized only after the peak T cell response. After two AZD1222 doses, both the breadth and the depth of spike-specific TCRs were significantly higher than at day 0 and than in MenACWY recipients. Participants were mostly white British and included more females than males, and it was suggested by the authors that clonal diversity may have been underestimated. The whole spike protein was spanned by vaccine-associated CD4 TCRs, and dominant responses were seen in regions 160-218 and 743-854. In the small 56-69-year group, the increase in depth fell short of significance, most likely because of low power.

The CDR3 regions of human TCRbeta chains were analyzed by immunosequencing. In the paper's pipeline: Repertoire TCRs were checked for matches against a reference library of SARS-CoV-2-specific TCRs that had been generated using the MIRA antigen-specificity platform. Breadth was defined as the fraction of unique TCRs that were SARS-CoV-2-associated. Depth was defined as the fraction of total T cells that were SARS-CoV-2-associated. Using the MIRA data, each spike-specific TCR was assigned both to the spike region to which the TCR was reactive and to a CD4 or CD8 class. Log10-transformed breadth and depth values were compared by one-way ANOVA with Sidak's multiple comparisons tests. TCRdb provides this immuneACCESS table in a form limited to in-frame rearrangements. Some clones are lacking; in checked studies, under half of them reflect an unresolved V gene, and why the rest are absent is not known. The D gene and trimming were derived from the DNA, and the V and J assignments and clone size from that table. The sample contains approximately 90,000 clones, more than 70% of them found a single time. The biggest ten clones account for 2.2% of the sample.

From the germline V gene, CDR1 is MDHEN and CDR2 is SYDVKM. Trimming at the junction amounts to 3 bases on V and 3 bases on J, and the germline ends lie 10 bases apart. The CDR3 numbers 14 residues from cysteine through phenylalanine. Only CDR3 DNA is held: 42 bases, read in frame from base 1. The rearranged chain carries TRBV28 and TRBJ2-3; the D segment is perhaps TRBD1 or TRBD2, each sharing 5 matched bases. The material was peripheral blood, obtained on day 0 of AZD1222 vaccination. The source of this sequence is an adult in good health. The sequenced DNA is TGTGCCAGCAGTTTGGGACGGCAAACAGATACGCAGTATTTT. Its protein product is CASSLGRQTDTQYF.